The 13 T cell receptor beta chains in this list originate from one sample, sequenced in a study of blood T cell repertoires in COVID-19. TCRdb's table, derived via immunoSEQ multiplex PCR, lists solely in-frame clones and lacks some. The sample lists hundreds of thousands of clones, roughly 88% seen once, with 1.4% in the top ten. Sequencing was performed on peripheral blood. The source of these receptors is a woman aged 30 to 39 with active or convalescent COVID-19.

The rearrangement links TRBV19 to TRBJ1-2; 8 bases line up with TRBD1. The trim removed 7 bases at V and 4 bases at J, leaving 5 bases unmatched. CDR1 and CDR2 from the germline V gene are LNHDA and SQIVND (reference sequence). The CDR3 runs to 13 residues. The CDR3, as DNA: TGTGCCAGTACCGCTGACAGGGGCTATGGCTACACCTTC. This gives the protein CASTADRGYGYTF.

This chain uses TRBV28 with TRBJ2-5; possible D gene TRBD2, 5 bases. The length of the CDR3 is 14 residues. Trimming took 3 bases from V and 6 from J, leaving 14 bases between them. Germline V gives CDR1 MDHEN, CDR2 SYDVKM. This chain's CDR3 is CASSFGGSTKTQYF. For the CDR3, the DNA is TGTGCCAGCAGTTTTGGCGGGTCCACAAAGACCCAGTACTTC.

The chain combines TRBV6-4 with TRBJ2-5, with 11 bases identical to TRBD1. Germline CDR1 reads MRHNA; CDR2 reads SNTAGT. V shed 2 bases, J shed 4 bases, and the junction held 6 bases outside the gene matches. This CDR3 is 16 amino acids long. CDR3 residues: CASSDPAGTGGETQYF. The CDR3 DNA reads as TGTGCCAGCAGTGACCCTGCGGGGACAGGGGGAGAGACCCAGTACTTC.

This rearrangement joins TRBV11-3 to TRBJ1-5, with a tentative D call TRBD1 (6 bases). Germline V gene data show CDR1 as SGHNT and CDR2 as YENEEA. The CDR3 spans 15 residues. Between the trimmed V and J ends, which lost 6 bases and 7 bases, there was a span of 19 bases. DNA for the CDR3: TGTGCCAGCAGAGCCGGGACACGGGCAAGCCAGCCCCAGCATTTT. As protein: CASRAGTRASQPQHF.

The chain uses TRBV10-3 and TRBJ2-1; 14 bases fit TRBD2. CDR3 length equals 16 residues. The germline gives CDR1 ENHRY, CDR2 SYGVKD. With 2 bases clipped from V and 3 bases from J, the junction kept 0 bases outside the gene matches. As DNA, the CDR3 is TGTGCCATCAGTGAGGGACTAGCGGGGGGCTACAATGAGCAGTTCTTC. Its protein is CAISEGLAGGYNEQFF.

CDR3 DNA sequence: TGTGCCTCCCACAGGCCGGGGGACACTGAAGCTTTCTTT. This encodes CASHRPGDTEAFF. The V and J genes are TRBV2 and TRBJ1-1; weak D call: TRBD1 (5 bases). Germline CDR1 SNHLY, CDR2 FYNNEI. The CDR3 covers 13 residues. V was shortened by 11 bases and J by 3 bases, with 16 bases between the two germline ends. The entire variable domain, with the rest obtained from reference TRBV2 and TRBJ1-1, is as follows: EPEVTQTPSHQVTQMGQEVILRCVPISNHLYFYWYRQILGQKVEFLVSFYNNEISEKSEIFDDQFSVERPDGSNFTLKIRSTKLEDSAMYFCASHRPGDTEAFFGQGTRLTVV.

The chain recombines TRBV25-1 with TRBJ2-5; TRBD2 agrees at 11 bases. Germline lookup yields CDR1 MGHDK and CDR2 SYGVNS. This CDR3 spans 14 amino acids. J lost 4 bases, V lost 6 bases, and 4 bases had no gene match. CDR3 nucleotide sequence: TGTGCCAGCAGATTAGCGGGAGGGGGAGAGACCCAGTACTTC. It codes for CASRLAGGGETQYF.

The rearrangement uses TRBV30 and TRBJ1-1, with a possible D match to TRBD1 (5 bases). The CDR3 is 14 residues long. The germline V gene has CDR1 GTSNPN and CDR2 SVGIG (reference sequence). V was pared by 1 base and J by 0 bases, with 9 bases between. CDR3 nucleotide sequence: TGTGCCTGGAGTGGGGGCGGACTGAACACTGAAGCTTTCTTT. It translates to CAWSGGGLNTEAFF.

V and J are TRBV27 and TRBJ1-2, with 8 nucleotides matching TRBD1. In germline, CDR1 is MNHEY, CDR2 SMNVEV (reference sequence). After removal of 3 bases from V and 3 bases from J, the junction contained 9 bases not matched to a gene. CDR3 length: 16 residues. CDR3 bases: TGTGCCAGCAGTTTGGGGGAAGGGACAGGAGACTATGGCTACACCTTC. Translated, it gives CASSLGEGTGDYGYTF.

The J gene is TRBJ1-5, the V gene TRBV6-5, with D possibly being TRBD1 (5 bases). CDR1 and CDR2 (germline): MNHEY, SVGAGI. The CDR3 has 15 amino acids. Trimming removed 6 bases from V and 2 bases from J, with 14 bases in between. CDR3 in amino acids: CASSASKGGNQPQHF. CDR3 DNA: TGTGCCAGCAGCGCTTCAAAAGGGGGCAATCAGCCCCAGCATTTT.

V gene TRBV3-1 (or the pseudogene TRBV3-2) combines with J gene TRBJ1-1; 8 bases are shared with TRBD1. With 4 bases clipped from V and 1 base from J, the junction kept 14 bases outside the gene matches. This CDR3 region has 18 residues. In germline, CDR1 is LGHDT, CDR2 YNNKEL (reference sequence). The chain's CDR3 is CASSRMGITDRGNTEAFF. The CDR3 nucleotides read TGTGCCAGCAGCCGAATGGGAATAACCGACAGGGGGAACACTGAAGCTTTCTTT.

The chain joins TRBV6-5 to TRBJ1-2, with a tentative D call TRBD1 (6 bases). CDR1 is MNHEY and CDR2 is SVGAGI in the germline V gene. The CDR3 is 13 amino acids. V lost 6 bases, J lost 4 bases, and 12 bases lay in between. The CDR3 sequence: CASSPQGSYGYTF. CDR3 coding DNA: TGTGCCAGCAGCCCCCAGGGGAGCTATGGCTACACCTTC.

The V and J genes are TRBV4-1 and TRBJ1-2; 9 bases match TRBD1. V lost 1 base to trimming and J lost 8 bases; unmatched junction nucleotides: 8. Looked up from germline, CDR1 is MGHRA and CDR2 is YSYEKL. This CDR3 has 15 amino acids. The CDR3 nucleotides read TGCGCCAGCAGCCAAGGCATCGGGACAGGGACGGGCTACACCTTC. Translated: CASSQGIGTGTGYTF.